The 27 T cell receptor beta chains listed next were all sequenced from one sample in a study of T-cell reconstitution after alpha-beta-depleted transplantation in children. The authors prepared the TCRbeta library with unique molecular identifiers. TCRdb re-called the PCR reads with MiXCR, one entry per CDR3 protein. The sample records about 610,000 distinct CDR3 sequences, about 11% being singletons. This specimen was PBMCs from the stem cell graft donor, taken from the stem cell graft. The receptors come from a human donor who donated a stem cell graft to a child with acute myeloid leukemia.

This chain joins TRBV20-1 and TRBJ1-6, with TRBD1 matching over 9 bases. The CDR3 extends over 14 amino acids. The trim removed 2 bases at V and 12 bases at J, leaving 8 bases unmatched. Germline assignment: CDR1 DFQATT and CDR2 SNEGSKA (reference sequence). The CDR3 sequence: CSARRGQGLVPLHF. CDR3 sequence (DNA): TGCAGTGCTAGAAGGGGACAGGGCTTGGTACCCCTCCACTTT.

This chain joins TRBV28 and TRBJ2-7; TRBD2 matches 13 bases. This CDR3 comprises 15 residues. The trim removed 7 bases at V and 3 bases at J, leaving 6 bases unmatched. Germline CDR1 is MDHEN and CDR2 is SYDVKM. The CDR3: CASKLTSGRIYEQYF. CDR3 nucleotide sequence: TGTGCCAGCAAACTGACTAGCGGGAGGATCTACGAGCAGTACTTC.

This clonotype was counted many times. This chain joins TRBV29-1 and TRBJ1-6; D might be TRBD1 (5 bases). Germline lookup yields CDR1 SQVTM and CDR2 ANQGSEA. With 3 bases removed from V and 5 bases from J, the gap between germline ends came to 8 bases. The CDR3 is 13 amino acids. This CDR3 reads CSVDLGDNSPLHF. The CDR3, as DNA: TGCAGCGTTGATCTGGGGGATAATTCACCCCTCCACTTT.

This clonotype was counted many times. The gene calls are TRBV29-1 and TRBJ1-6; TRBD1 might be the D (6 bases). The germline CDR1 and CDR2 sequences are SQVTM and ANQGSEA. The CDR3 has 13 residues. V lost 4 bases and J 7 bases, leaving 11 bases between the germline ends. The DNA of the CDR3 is TGCAGCGTTGCCTCAGGGGTGAATTCACCCCTCCACTTT. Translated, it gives CSVASGVNSPLHF. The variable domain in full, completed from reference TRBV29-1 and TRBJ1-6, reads SAVISQKPSRDICQRGTSLTIQCQVDSQVTMMFWYRQQPGQSLTLIATANQGSEATYESGFVIDKFPISRPNLTFSTLTVSNMSPEDSSIYLCSVASGVNSPLHFGNGTRLTVT.

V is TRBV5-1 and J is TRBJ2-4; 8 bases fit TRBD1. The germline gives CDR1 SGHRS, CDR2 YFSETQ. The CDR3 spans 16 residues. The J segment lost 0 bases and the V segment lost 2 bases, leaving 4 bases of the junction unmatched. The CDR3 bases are TGCGCCAGCAGCTTTGTGACAGGGGTAGCCAAAAACATTCAGTACTTC. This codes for CASSFVTGVAKNIQYF.

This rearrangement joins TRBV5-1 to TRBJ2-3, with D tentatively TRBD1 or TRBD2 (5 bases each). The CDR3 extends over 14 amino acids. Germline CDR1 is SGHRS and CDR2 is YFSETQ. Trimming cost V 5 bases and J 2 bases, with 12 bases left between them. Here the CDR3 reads CASRAGTHTDTQYF. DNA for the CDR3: TGCGCCAGCAGGGCCGGGACCCACACAGATACGCAGTATTTT.

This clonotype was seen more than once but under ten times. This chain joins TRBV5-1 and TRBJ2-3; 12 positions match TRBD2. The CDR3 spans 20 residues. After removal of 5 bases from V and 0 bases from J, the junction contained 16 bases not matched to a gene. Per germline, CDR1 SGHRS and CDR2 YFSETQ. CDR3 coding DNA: TGCGCCAGCAGGAGGGAAACCGGGACTAGCGGGTTTACTAGCACAGATACGCAGTATTTT. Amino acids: CASRRETGTSGFTSTDTQYF.

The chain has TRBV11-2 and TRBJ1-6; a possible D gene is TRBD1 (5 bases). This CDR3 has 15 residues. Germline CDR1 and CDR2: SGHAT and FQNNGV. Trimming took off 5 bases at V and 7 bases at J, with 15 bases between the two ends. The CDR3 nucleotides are TGTGCCAGCAGCCAACAAGGGAGGGGAAATTCACCCCTCCACTTT. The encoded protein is CASSQQGRGNSPLHF.

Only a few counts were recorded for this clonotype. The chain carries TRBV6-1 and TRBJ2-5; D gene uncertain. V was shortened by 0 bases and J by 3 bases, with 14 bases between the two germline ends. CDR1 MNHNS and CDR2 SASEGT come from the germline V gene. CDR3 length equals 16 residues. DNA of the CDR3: TGTGCCAGCAGTGAAGCGCTGCTCCCGCCAGAAGAGACCCAGTACTTC. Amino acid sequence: CASSEALLPPEETQYF.

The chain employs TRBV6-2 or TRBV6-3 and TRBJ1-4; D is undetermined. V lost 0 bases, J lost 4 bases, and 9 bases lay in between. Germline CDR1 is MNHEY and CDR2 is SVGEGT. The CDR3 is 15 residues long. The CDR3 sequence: CASSYSATDNEKLFF. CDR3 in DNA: TGTGCCAGCAGTTACTCTGCGACGGATAATGAAAAACTGTTTTTT.

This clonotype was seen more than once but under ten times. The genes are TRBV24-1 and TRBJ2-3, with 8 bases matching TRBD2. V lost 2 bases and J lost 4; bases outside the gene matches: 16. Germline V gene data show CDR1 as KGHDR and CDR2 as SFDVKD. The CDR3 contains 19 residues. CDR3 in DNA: TGTGCCACCAGTGATTCCCTGATCGGTGCGCGGGAGGCCCCAGATACGCAGTATTTT. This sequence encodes CATSDSLIGAREAPDTQYF.

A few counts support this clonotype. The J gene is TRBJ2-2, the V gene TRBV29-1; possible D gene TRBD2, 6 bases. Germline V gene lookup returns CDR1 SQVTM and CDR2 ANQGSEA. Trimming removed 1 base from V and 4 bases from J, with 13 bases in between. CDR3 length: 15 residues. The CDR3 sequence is CSVEAGVGGTGELFF. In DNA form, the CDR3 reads TGCAGCGTTGAAGCGGGAGTGGGTGGCACCGGGGAGCTGTTTTTT.

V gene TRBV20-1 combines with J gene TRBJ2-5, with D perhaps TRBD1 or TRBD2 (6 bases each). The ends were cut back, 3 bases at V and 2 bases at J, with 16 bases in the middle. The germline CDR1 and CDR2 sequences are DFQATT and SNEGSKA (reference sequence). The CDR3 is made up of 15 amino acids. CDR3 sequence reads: CSASQVGGGQETQYF. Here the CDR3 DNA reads TGCAGTGCTAGTCAAGTAGGGGGAGGACAAGAGACCCAGTACTTC.

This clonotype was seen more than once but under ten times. For the CDR3, the DNA is TGTGCCAGCAGCTTAGTCCGAGTTCAGAACACTGAAGCTTTCTTT. This gives the protein CASSLVRVQNTEAFF. The chain uses TRBV7-2 and TRBJ1-1, with no clear D. The CDR3 totals 15 residues. Trimming removed 1 base at V and 1 base at J, with 10 bases between. Germline V gene sequence: CDR1 SGHTA, CDR2 FQGNSA.

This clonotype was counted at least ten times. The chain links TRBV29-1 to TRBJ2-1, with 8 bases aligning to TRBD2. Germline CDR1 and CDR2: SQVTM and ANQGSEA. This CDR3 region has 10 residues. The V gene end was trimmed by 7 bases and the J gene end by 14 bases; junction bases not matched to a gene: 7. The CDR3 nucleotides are TGCAGCGGGGACGCCGGGGGGGAGTTCTTC. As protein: CSGDAGGEFF.

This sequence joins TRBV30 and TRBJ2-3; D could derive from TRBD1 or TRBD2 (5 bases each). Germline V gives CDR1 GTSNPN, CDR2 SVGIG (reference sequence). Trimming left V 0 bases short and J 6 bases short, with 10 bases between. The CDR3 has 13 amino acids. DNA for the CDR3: TGTGCCTGGAGTGTATATGGGGGTGATACGCAGTATTTT. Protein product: CAWSVYGGDTQYF.

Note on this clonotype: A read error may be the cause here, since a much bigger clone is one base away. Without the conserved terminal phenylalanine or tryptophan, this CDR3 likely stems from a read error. CDR3 coding DNA: TGTGCCAGCAGTTTCGTAAGGAGTCAGCCCCAGCATTTG. Protein sequence: CASSFVRSQPQHL. The V gene is TRBV12-3 or TRBV12-4, the J gene TRBJ1-5; the D is unclear. V dropped 3 bases and J dropped 6 bases, with 9 bases sitting between them. The CDR3 length is 13 residues.

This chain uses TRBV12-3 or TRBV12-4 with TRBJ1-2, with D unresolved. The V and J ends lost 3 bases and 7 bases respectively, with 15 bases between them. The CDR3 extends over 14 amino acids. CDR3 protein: CASSLRSDLVGYTF. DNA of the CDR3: TGTGCCAGCAGTTTGCGCTCTGATTTGGTTGGCTACACCTTC.

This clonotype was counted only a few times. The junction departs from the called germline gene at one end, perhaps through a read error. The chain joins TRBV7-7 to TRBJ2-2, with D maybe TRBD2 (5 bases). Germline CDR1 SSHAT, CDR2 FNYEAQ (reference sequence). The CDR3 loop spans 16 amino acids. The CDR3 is CASSLYLPTGIGELFF. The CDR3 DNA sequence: TGTGCTAGCAGCTTATACCTCCCCACGGGGATAGGGGAGCTGTTTTTT.

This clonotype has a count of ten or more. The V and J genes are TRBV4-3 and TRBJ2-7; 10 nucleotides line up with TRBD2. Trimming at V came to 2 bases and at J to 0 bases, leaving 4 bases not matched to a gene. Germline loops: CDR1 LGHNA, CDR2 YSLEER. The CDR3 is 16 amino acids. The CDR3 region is CASSQRASGSSYEQYF. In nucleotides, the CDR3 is TGCGCCAGCAGCCAACGGGCTAGCGGGAGCTCCTACGAGCAGTACTTC.

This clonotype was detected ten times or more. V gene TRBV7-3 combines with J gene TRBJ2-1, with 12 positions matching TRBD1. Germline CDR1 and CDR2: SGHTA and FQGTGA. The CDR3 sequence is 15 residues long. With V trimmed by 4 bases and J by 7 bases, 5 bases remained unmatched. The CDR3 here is CASSSPGQGANEQFF. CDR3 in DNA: TGTGCCAGCAGCTCACCGGGACAGGGGGCTAATGAGCAGTTCTTC.

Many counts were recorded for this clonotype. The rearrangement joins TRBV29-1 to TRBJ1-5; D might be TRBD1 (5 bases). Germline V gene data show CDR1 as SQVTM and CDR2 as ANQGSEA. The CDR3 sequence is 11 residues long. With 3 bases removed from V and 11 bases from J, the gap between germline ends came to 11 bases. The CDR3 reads CSVDLGHSQHF. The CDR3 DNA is TGCAGCGTTGATCTAGGACATTCCCAGCATTTT.

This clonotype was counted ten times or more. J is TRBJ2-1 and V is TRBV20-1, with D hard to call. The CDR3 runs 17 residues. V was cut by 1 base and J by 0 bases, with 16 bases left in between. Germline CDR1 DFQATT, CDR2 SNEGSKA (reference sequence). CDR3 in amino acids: CSARVPGGSSSYNEQFF. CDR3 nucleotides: TGCAGTGCTAGAGTCCCCGGCGGTTCGAGCTCCTACAATGAGCAGTTCTTC.

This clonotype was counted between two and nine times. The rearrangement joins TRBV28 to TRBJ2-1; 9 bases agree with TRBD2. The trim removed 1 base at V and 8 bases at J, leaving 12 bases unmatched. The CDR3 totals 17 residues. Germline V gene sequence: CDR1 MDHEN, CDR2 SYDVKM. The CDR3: CASSLSAGGPGEDEQFF. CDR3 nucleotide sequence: TGTGCCAGCAGTTTATCGGCGGGAGGGCCGGGGGAGGATGAGCAGTTCTTC.

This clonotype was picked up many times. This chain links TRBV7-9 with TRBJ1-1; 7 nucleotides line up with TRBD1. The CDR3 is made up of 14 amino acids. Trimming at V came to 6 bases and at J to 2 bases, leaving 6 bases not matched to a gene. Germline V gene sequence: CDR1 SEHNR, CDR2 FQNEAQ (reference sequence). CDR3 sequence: CASRSTGTNTEAFF. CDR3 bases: TGTGCCAGCAGGTCGACAGGGACCAACACTGAAGCTTTCTTT.

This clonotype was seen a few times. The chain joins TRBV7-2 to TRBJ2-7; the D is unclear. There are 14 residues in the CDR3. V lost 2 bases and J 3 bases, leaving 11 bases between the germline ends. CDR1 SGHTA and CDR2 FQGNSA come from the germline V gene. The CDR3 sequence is CASSLLAPNYEQYF. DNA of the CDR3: TGTGCCAGCAGCTTACTCGCACCAAACTACGAGCAGTACTTC. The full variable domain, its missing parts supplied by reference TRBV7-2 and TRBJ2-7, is GAGVSQSPSNKVTEKGKDVELRCDPISGHTALYWYRQSLGQGLEFLIYFQGNSAPDKSGLPSDRFSAERTGGSVSTLTIQRTQQEDSAVYLCASSLLAPNYEQYFGPGTRLTVT.

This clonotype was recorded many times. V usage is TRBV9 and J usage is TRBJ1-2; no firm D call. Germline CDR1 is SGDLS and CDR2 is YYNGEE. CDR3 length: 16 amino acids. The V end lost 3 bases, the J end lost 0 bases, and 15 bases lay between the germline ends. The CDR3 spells CASSAGGVGANYGYTF. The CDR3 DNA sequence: TGTGCCAGCAGCGCCGGCGGGGTGGGAGCTAACTATGGCTACACCTTC. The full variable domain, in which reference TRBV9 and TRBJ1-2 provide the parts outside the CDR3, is DSGVTQTPKHLITATGQRVTLRCSPRSGDLSVYWYQQSLDQGLQFLIQYYNGEERAKGNILERFSAQQFPDLHSELNLSSLELGDSALYFCASSAGGVGANYGYTFGSGTRLTVV.